This T cell receptor (beta chain) is drawn from a study of blood T cell repertoires in COVID-19 (dated by TCRdb to about 2020). Study-wide context: Samples from collaborators originated in the United States, Italy and Spain and spanned both the acute and convalescent phases of COVID-19. The samples were drawn from two sources: the first 160 participants of the ongoing ImmuneRACE study, and over 950 subjects contributed by 6 global collaborators. The repertoires were made available in a free public database intended to serve as a resource for research on the immune response to SARS-CoV-2. Deeply sampled blood TCRbeta repertoires from subjects exposed to, actively infected with, or recovered from COVID-19 were included in the dataset. The prospective study material was composed of cDNA or gDNA derived from T cells, B-cell-depleted T cells, or PBMCs. The sample metadata nearly always contained a de-identified subject ID, COVID-19 status, age in years and sex. Where available, HLA class I and class II types were obtained from metadata supplied by the sample provider rather than from assay-based typing.

The sample holds a few counts of this clone. The target of this receptor is not known. The record has no base qualities; no much larger clone is one base away. Relative to germline, V is 11 bases shorter and J is 4 bases shorter, with 9 bases between their ends. For CDR1 and CDR2, the germline V gene (reference sequence) lists MNHEY and SMNVEV. From its cysteine to its phenylalanine, the CDR3 spans 10 amino acids. The CDR3 DNA has 30 bases and is translated from base 1. TCRbeta CDR3 regions were amplified from genomic DNA using the immunoSEQ Assay, a bias-controlled multiplex PCR. Processing in the source paper ran as follows. Nucleated cell counts per sample were estimated from amplification of reference gene primers within the assay. To quantify the absolute abundance of each unique TCRbeta CDR3 rearrangement, sequence reads were collapsed and filtered. For each sample, productive Simpson clonality was calculated by taking the square root of Simpson's diversity index across productive rearrangements. TCRdb re-hosts the immuneACCESS table, in-frame sequences only. Its copies lack some clones; in the studies checked, an unresolved V gene accounts for under half of them, and the cause for the rest is not known. That table is the source of V, J and clone size, and D and trimming were worked out from the DNA. For this sample the table gives about 200,000 clones, of which 75% to 90% were detected only once. The ten biggest clones cover 2.2% of the sample.

Results the study describes overall, beyond this receptor: How much clinical and demographic metadata was included differed by source and by participant, and the metadata was provided uncurated.

Samples from volunteer blood donors who had recovered from COVID-19 were contributed by a second Seattle source. Collaborating institutions collected whole blood in K2EDTA tubes following their own protocols. For TCRbeta analysis, collaborators shipped samples in one of three forms: frozen whole blood, isolated PBMCs, or DNA extracted from either of those sample types. Recombination joined TRBV27 with TRBJ2-7; TRBD2 could be the D gene, as 6 bases match. The sequenced sample consisted of peripheral blood. This receptor was identified in a man between 25 and 39 years old who had recovered from COVID-19. The sequenced DNA is TGTGCCGGGAGGCCTTACGAGCAGTACTTC. Translation gives CAGRPYEQYF.